The 23 T cell receptor beta chains below come from one sample, sequenced in a study of cytomegalovirus exposure and HLA in healthy donors. The study ran its PCR with 60 Vbeta and 13 Jbeta primers. Here immunoSEQ multiplex PCR was the method, and the copy in TCRdb shows in-frame clones only, minus some. Here the sample spans 90,000 or so clones, almost 80% being singletons. The sequencing sample was made of PBMCs. The receptor set was obtained from a female donor in good health and CMV-seronegative.

This clone was detected only once. V and J are TRBV27 and TRBJ2-7, with D perhaps TRBD2 (5 bases). Looked up from germline, CDR1 is MNHEY and CDR2 is SMNVEV (reference sequence). V lost 2 bases and J 0 bases, leaving 11 bases between the germline ends. This CDR3 is built from 15 residues. The CDR3 is CASSLEGSVSYEQYF. Written as DNA, the CDR3 is TGTGCCAGCAGTTTAGAGGGCAGTGTCTCCTACGAGCAGTACTTC.

The gene calls are TRBV5-6 and TRBJ1-5; TRBD1 might be the D (5 bases). Trimming left V 4 bases short and J 0 bases short, with 20 bases between. The CDR3 runs to 18 residues. Germline V lookup: CDR1 SGHDT, CDR2 YYEEEE. In DNA, the CDR3 is TGTGCCAGCAGCAAGGGACCAGGAAGGGAGGATAGCAATCAGCCCCAGCATTTT. Residues: CASSKGPGREDSNQPQHF.

V gene TRBV18 combines with J gene TRBJ1-1; maybe TRBD1 (5 bases). The CDR3 covers 15 residues. Germline V gene lookup returns CDR1 KGHSH and CDR2 LQKENI. V lost 6 bases and J 1 base, leaving 15 bases between the germline ends. This CDR3 is CASSPFWGANTEAFF. The CDR3 coding sequence is TGTGCCAGCTCCCCCTTCTGGGGCGCGAACACTGAAGCTTTCTTT.

This clone was seen just once. The V gene is TRBV28, the J gene TRBJ1-1; D is undetermined. The ends were cut back, 3 bases at V and 1 base at J, with 6 bases in the middle. The CDR3 totals 13 residues. CDR1 and CDR2 (germline): MDHEN, SYDVKM. The CDR3 loop is CASSFAGNTEAFF. CDR3 coding DNA: TGTGCCAGCAGTTTTGCAGGGAACACTGAAGCTTTCTTT.

V usage is TRBV2 and J usage is TRBJ2-5, with 12 bases identical to TRBD2. The CDR3 covers 17 residues. The junction had 8 bases not matched to a gene; V was cut back by 6 bases and J by 0 bases. Germline CDR1 and CDR2: SNHLY and FYNNEI. The CDR3 sequence: CASSDGTSGPYQETQYF. DNA of the CDR3: TGTGCCAGCAGCGACGGGACTAGCGGGCCTTACCAAGAGACCCAGTACTTC.

This clone was found once. The V gene is TRBV25-1, the J gene TRBJ1-6; D is possibly TRBD1 (5 bases). Trimming left V 3 bases short and J 13 bases short, with 7 bases between. Germline CDR1 reads MGHDK; CDR2 reads SYGVNS. The CDR3 extends over 11 amino acids. The CDR3 reads CASSDRGPLHF. Written as DNA, the CDR3 is TGTGCCAGCAGTGATAGGGGCCCCCTCCACTTT.

The V gene is TRBV5-4, the J gene TRBJ2-2; D is unclear. Germline V gene sequence: CDR1 SGHNT, CDR2 YYREEE (reference sequence). V shed 4 bases and J shed 5 bases, with 6 bases lying between them. The CDR3 length is 12 residues. CDR3 region: CASSLETGELFF. As DNA, the CDR3 is TGTGCCAGCAGCCTTGAGACCGGGGAGCTGTTTTTT.

The chain couples TRBV5-6 to TRBJ1-4, with 7 bases identical to TRBD1. J was trimmed by 6 bases and V by 4 bases; bases with no gene match: 6. The germline CDR1 and CDR2 sequences are SGHDT and YYEEEE. This CDR3 contains 14 residues. CDR3 amino acids: CASSPTGLDEKLFF. In DNA form, the CDR3 reads TGTGCCAGCAGCCCGACAGGGTTGGATGAAAAACTGTTTTTT.

Here the CDR3 DNA reads TGTGCCAGCGCCGGGACAGGGTCGAGGAACACTGAAGCTTTCTTT. Its translation is CASAGTGSRNTEAFF. This chain joins TRBV2 and TRBJ1-1; 9 positions match TRBD1. The CDR3 consists of 15 residues. CDR1 and CDR2 from the germline V gene are SNHLY and FYNNEI. V lost 8 bases and J lost 1; bases outside the gene matches: 8. The variable domain in full, completed from reference TRBV2 and TRBJ1-1, reads EPEVTQTPSHQVTQMGQEVILRCVPISNHLYFYWYRQILGQKVEFLVSFYNNEISEKSEIFDDQFSVERPDGSNFTLKIRSTKLEDSAMYFCASAGTGSRNTEAFFGQGTRLTVV.

The J gene is TRBJ2-7, the V gene TRBV6-5; possibly TRBD1 for D (5 bases). V was pared by 0 bases and J by 3 bases, with 12 bases between. CDR1 MNHEY and CDR2 SVGAGI come from the germline V gene. The CDR3 has 15 amino acids. DNA for the CDR3: TGTGCCAGCAGTTACTCGAGTCCAGGGAACTACGAGCAGTACTTC. This encodes CASSYSSPGNYEQYF.

Only one count was recorded for this clone. The gene calls are TRBV28 and TRBJ2-3; 8 bases map to TRBD1. Losses at the gene ends were 1 base for V and 5 bases for J; bases not matched to a gene: 5. CDR3 length: 15 amino acids. In germline, CDR1 is MDHEN, CDR2 SYDVKM. The CDR3 DNA reads TGTGCCAGCAGTTTATATCAGGGGGCAGGAGATACGCAGTATTTT. This translates into CASSLYQGAGDTQYF. Looking up the rest from reference TRBV28 and TRBJ2-3 gives the full variable domain: DVKVTQSSRYLVKRTGEKVFLECVQDMDHENMFWYRQDPGLGLRLIYFSYDVKMKEKGDIPEGYSVSREKKERFSLILESASTNQTSMYLCASSLYQGAGDTQYFGPGTRLTVL.

Only a few counts were recorded for this clone. The chain is built from TRBV5-6 and TRBJ2-6; weak D call: TRBD2 (7 bases). The germline gives CDR1 SGHDT, CDR2 YYEEEE. V was cut by 0 bases and J by 4 bases, with 14 bases left in between. The CDR3 spans 17 residues. The CDR3 nucleotides are TGTGCCAGCAGCTTGGCCAGGGGAGGGGTAGGGGCCAACGTCCTGACTTTC. Translating it yields CASSLARGGVGANVLTF.

The chain is built from TRBV5-4 and TRBJ2-7; D unclear. Trimming cost V 2 bases and J 5 bases, with 11 bases left between them. This CDR3 spans 13 amino acids. In germline, CDR1 is SGHNT, CDR2 YYREEE (reference sequence). Written as DNA, the CDR3 is TGTGCCAGCAGCTTAGTAGATTACGACGAGCAGTACTTC. Residues: CASSLVDYDEQYF.

The chain has TRBV10-3 and TRBJ2-1; 9 bases agree with TRBD2. The germline gives CDR1 ENHRY, CDR2 SYGVKD. The CDR3 spans 13 residues. The V gene end was trimmed by 6 bases and the J gene end by 5 bases; junction bases not matched to a gene: 2. DNA for the CDR3: TGTGCCATCAGGGCGGGAGGGGACAATGAGCAGTTCTTC. Protein: CAIRAGGDNEQFF.

The chain has TRBV7-9 and TRBJ2-3, with TRBD2 matching over 7 bases. The germline gives CDR1 SEHNR, CDR2 FQNEAQ (reference sequence). V shed 2 bases, J shed 4 bases, and the junction held 9 bases outside the gene matches. The length of the CDR3 is 16 residues. CDR3 sequence: CASSLFPREEADTQYF. The DNA of the CDR3 is TGTGCCAGCAGCTTATTTCCCCGGGAGGAAGCAGATACGCAGTATTTT.

This sequence joins TRBV5-6 and TRBJ2-6; D is possibly TRBD1 (6 bases). V was pared by 6 bases and J by 0 bases, with 16 bases between. CDR3 length equals 17 residues. The V gene's germline CDR1 is SGHDT and CDR2 YYEEEE. Written as DNA, the CDR3 is TGTGCCAGCATTTCCGGGACATCTTCCTCTGGGGCCAACGTCCTGACTTTC. This translates into CASISGTSSSGANVLTF.

V usage is TRBV30 and J usage is TRBJ2-5; TRBD2 agrees at 8 bases. The CDR3 sequence is 14 residues long. Germline trimming cut 2 bases from V and 5 bases from J; bases unmatched to any gene: 7. Germline CDR1 GTSNPN, CDR2 SVGIG (reference sequence). In DNA form, the CDR3 reads TGTGCCTGGAGTCCCCTAACGGGGGGGGAGACCCAGTACTTC. It translates to CAWSPLTGGETQYF.

J is TRBJ1-1 and V is TRBV5-6, with 8 bases lining up with TRBD1. Trimming took 9 bases from V and 1 from J; bases not matched to a gene: 8. The CDR3 is 14 residues long. The germline CDR1 and CDR2 sequences are SGHDT and YYEEEE. CDR3 bases: TGTGCCACTCAATGGACAGGGCGGAACACTGAAGCTTTCTTT. Amino acid sequence: CATQWTGRNTEAFF.

V and J are TRBV2 and TRBJ2-3, with 7 positions matching TRBD2. V dropped 6 bases and J dropped 0; count of bases not matched to a gene: 6. Germline assignment: CDR1 SNHLY and CDR2 FYNNEI. CDR3 length: 15 amino acids. The CDR3 sequence is CASRTPGLSTDTQYF. The DNA of the CDR3 is TGTGCCAGCAGGACTCCGGGACTAAGCACAGATACGCAGTATTTT.

The V and J genes are TRBV9 and TRBJ1-2; 9 nucleotides align to TRBD1. The CDR3 has 14 residues. CDR1 is SGDLS and CDR2 is YYNGEE in the germline V gene. Trimming cost V 3 bases and J 4 bases; bases outside gene matches: 4. The CDR3 nucleotides are TGTGCCAGCAGCGGTCGGACAGGGGCCTATGGCTACACCTTC. This codes for CASSGRTGAYGYTF.

J is TRBJ1-5 and V is TRBV10-2; possibly TRBD1 for D (6 bases). With 0 bases removed from V and 6 bases from J, the gap between germline ends came to 12 bases. This CDR3 comprises 15 residues. Germline V gives CDR1 WSHSY, CDR2 SAAADI. CDR3 DNA sequence: TGCGCCAGCAGTGAGTCGGCAGGGGCTGGTCAGCCCCAGCATTTT. Protein sequence: CASSESAGAGQPQHF.

The V and J genes are TRBV27 and TRBJ1-4; possible D gene TRBD1, 6 bases. This CDR3 has 18 amino acids. The V gene's germline CDR1 is MNHEY and CDR2 SMNVEV (reference sequence). The V end was cut by 4 bases, the J end by 5 bases, with 23 bases between. In DNA, the CDR3 is TGTGCCAGCAGTTCTCACTGGGGCCCGGACAGAGGAAATGAAAAACTGTTTTTT. Its translation is CASSSHWGPDRGNEKLFF.

The chain uses TRBV28 and TRBJ2-4, with no clear D. Trimming removed 4 bases from V and 1 base from J, with 8 bases in between. Germline-derived CDR1 and CDR2 are MDHEN and SYDVKM. The CDR3 runs 14 residues. This chain's CDR3 is CASSSDIAKNIQYF. The CDR3 region has the DNA TGTGCCAGCAGTTCAGACATCGCCAAAAACATTCAGTACTTC.